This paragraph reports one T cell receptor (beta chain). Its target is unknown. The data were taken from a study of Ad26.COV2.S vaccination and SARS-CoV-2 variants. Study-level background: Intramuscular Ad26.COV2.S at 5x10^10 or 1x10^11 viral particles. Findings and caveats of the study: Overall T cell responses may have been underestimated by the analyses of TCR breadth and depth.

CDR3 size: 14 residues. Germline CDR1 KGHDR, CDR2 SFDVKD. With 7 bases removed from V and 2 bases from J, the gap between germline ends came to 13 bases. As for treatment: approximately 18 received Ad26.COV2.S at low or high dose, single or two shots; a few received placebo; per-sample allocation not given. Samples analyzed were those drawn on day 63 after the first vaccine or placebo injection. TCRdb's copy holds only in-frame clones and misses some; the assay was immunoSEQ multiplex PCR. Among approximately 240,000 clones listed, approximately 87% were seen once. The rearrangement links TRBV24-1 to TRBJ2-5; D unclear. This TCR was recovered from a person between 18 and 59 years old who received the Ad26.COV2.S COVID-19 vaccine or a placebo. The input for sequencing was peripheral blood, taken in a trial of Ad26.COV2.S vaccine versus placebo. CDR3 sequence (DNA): TGTGCCACCAGCCCGACTCGGTTTCAAGAGACCCAGTACTTC. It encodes CATSPTRFQETQYF.